This entry describes one T cell receptor (beta chain). Its target is unknown. Unrecorded immune exposure was likely among donors, who were nominally healthy when sampled. This sample is part of a study of cytomegalovirus exposure and HLA in healthy donors. The PCR had 60 Vbeta and 13 Jbeta primers. TCRdb's table, derived via immunoSEQ multiplex PCR, lists solely in-frame clones and lacks some. The sample lists roughly 100,000 clones, about four fifths occurring once. General study results and limits: Per published reports, the classifier diagnosed cytomegalovirus status with high specificity and sensitivity. The study listed roughly 160 cytomegalovirus-associated TCR beta chains.

CDR3 length: 15 residues. Germline V gene lookup returns CDR1 SGHVS and CDR2 FNYEAQ. V was clipped by 0 bases and J by 3 bases; unmatched bases: 5. This TCR was sampled from a middle-aged man in good health and CMV-seronegative. This chain joins TRBV7-6 and TRBJ2-7, with 7 bases lining up with TRBD1. Material for sequencing was PBMCs. The CDR3: CASSLAGTGDYEQYF. The CDR3 DNA follows: TGTGCCAGCAGCTTAGCCGGAACAGGGGACTACGAGCAGTACTTC.